This TCR beta chain was documented in a study of cytomegalovirus exposure and HLA in healthy donors. Findings and limits, study-wide: TCR association rates varied by HLA locus in a later analysis, with DRB1 highest and HLA-C lowest. A later analysis by the authors found several of the most significant clusters apparently linked to common viral pathogens.

60 Vbeta and 13 Jbeta primers were used in PCR. Here immunoSEQ multiplex PCR was the method, and the copy in TCRdb shows in-frame clones only, minus some. The sample consists of 100,000 to 120,000 clones, around 74% of them appearing once. Germline V CDR1 and CDR2: MNHNY, SVGAGI (reference sequence). CDR3 size: 13 residues. Trimming took 6 bases from V and 5 from J, leaving 13 bases between them. The donors, nominally healthy at sampling, likely had unrecorded immune exposures. On this clone itself: Its antigen is still unknown. In the same sample, other DNA sequences code for this CDR3.

The J gene is TRBJ1-2, the V gene TRBV6-6; no firm D call. The receptor was derived from a man aged 35 to 55 in good health and CMV-seronegative. The sequenced sample was PBMCs. In nucleotides, the CDR3 is TGTGCCAGCAGCCCACTTAAAAATTATGGCTACACCTTC. Translating it yields CASSPLKNYGYTF.